The rows below give T cell receptor beta chains drawn from one sample of a study of blood T cell repertoires in COVID-19. Clones were sequenced by immunoSEQ multiplex PCR, and TCRdb holds only the in-frame ones, with some missing. The table has about 280,000 clones, around 85% seen once. The sample taken for sequencing was PBMCs or T cells enriched from blood (not recorded which). These receptors came from a woman aged 40 to 55 who had recovered from COVID-19. The CDR3 runs from the conserved cysteine through the conserved F or W. Each record gives: V gene, J gene, clone size, D gene, CDR3 protein, CDR3 DNA. The D gene is left open where the match is weak. Expanded clones get a size class; other rows say once, few or many, or leave the size out.

V gene: TRBV27; J gene: TRBJ1-5; clone size: NA; D gene: NA; CDR3 protein: CASSLFPPESDQPQHF; CDR3 DNA: TGTGCCAGCAGTCTATTCCCCCCGGAGAGTGATCAGCCCCAGCATTTT
V gene: TRBV7-3; J gene: TRBJ1-1; clone size: NA; D gene: NA; CDR3 protein: CASSLTEARGPTEAFF; CDR3 DNA: TGTGCCAGCAGCTTAACGGAAGCCCGGGGTCCCACTGAAGCTTTCTTT
V gene: TRBV7-6; J gene: TRBJ1-3; clone size: NA; D gene: NA; CDR3 protein: CASSLNAGSPGNTIYF; CDR3 DNA: TGTGCCAGCAGCTTAAACGCGGGCTCCCCTGGAAACACCATATATTTT
V gene: TRBV28; J gene: TRBJ1-3; clone size: NA; D gene: NA; CDR3 protein: CASSSGNTIYF; CDR3 DNA: TGTGCCAGCAGCTCGGGAAACACCATATATTTT
V gene: TRBV28; J gene: TRBJ2-7; clone size: NA; D gene: TRBD1; CDR3 protein: CASSPGQGHEQYF; CDR3 DNA: TGTGCCAGCAGCCCGGGACAGGGCCACGAGCAGTACTTC
V gene: TRBV16; J gene: TRBJ1-5; clone size: NA; D gene: NA; CDR3 protein: CASSQFKTAYQPQHF; CDR3 DNA: TGTGCCAGCAGCCAATTTAAGACAGCCTATCAGCCCCAGCATTTT
V gene: TRBV6-2/TRBV6-3; J gene: TRBJ2-7; clone size: NA; D gene: TRBD1; CDR3 protein: CASSYRRTGSSYEQYF; CDR3 DNA: TGTGCCAGCAGTTACCGGCGGACAGGGTCGTCCTACGAGCAGTACTTC
V gene: TRBV5-1; J gene: TRBJ2-3; clone size: NA; D gene: NA; CDR3 protein: CASSLEQNTDTQYF; CDR3 DNA: TGCGCCAGCAGCTTGGAACAGAACACAGATACGCAGTATTTT
V gene: TRBV24-1; J gene: TRBJ2-2; clone size: NA; D gene: NA; CDR3 protein: CATSDQNTGELFF; CDR3 DNA: TGTGCCACCAGTGACCAGAACACCGGGGAGCTGTTTTTT
V gene: TRBV18; J gene: TRBJ2-5; clone size: NA; D gene: TRBD1; CDR3 protein: CASSRDRTETQYF; CDR3 DNA: TGTGCCAGCTCACGGGACAGGACAGAGACCCAGTACTTC
V gene: TRBV5-4; J gene: TRBJ2-1; clone size: NA; D gene: TRBD2; CDR3 protein: CASSLSGNGNEQFF; CDR3 DNA: TGTGCCAGCAGCTTAAGCGGGAACGGGAATGAGCAGTTCTTC
V gene: TRBV30; J gene: TRBJ1-1; clone size: once; D gene: TRBD1; CDR3 protein: CAFSGTGGTEAFF; CDR3 DNA: TGTGCCTTTTCCGGGACAGGGGGCACTGAAGCTTTCTTT
V gene: TRBV19; J gene: TRBJ1-5; clone size: NA; D gene: TRBD1; CDR3 protein: CASSLGQAPNQPQHF; CDR3 DNA: TGTGCCAGTAGTTTGGGACAGGCTCCCAATCAGCCCCAGCATTTT
V gene: TRBV6-5; J gene: TRBJ2-7; clone size: NA; D gene: TRBD1; CDR3 protein: CASSYSLTGFGEQYF; CDR3 DNA: TGTGCCAGCAGTTACTCCCTGACAGGGTTCGGCGAGCAGTACTTC
V gene: TRBV7-8; J gene: TRBJ2-7; clone size: few; D gene: NA; CDR3 protein: CASSLGRDITYEQYF; CDR3 DNA: TGTGCCAGCAGCTTAGGGCGCGACATTACCTACGAGCAGTACTTC
V gene: TRBV7-8; J gene: TRBJ2-5; clone size: NA; D gene: TRBD2; CDR3 protein: CASSFSSGNRETQYF; CDR3 DNA: TGTGCCAGCAGCTTCTCTAGCGGGAATAGAGAGACCCAGTACTTC
V gene: TRBV6-5; J gene: TRBJ2-3; clone size: NA; D gene: NA; CDR3 protein: CASSYGPLGRDTQYF; CDR3 DNA: TGTGCCAGCAGTTACGGGCCCCTCGGGAGAGATACGCAGTATTTT
V gene: TRBV29-1; J gene: TRBJ2-7; clone size: NA; D gene: NA; CDR3 protein: CSVVTEVRKQYF; CDR3 DNA: TGCAGCGTTGTGACGGAGGTAAGGAAGCAGTACTTC
V gene: TRBV18; J gene: TRBJ2-1; clone size: NA; D gene: NA; CDR3 protein: CASFDQLGTYNEQFF; CDR3 DNA: TGTGCCAGCTTCGACCAACTAGGGACCTACAATGAGCAGTTCTTC
V gene: TRBV5-6; J gene: TRBJ1-2; clone size: NA; D gene: TRBD1; CDR3 protein: CASNLDRGDYGYTF; CDR3 DNA: TGTGCCAGCAACCTCGACAGGGGTGACTATGGCTACACCTTC
V gene: TRBV20-1; J gene: TRBJ2-7; clone size: NA; D gene: NA; CDR3 protein: CSASVGNSYEQYF; CDR3 DNA: TGCAGTGCTAGTGTGGGCAATTCCTACGAGCAGTACTTC
V gene: TRBV5-4; J gene: TRBJ2-5; clone size: NA; D gene: NA; CDR3 protein: CASSFSEVQETQYF; CDR3 DNA: TGTGCCAGCAGCTTCTCGGAGGTCCAAGAGACCCAGTACTTC
V gene: TRBV18; J gene: TRBJ1-1; clone size: NA; D gene: NA; CDR3 protein: CASSPSNTEAFF; CDR3 DNA: TGTGCCAGCTCGCCGAGTAACACTGAAGCTTTCTTT
V gene: TRBV2; J gene: TRBJ2-7; clone size: NA; D gene: NA; CDR3 protein: CASSATTGYEQYF; CDR3 DNA: TGTGCCAGCAGTGCTACGACAGGCTACGAGCAGTACTTC
V gene: TRBV11-3; J gene: TRBJ2-5; clone size: few; D gene: NA; CDR3 protein: CASSQGPQETQYF; CDR3 DNA: TGTGCCAGCAGCCAGGGGCCTCAAGAGACCCAGTACTTC
V gene: TRBV7-2; J gene: TRBJ2-1; clone size: NA; D gene: TRBD1; CDR3 protein: CASTDRVANEQFF; CDR3 DNA: TGTGCCAGCACCGACAGGGTGGCAAATGAGCAGTTCTTC
V gene: TRBV5-1; J gene: TRBJ2-1; clone size: NA; D gene: TRBD2; CDR3 protein: CASSLGGTSGQDNEQFF; CDR3 DNA: TGCGCCAGCAGCTTGGGGGGGACTAGCGGGCAGGACAATGAGCAGTTCTTC
V gene: TRBV19; J gene: TRBJ2-7; clone size: once; D gene: NA; CDR3 protein: CASSMDSLYEQYF; CDR3 DNA: TGTGCCAGTAGTATGGACAGCCTTTACGAGCAGTACTTC
V gene: TRBV18; J gene: TRBJ1-1; clone size: NA; D gene: NA; CDR3 protein: CASSPAGMTEAFF; CDR3 DNA: TGTGCCAGCTCACCGGCAGGGATGACTGAAGCTTTCTTT
V gene: TRBV7-2; J gene: TRBJ1-6; clone size: once; D gene: NA; CDR3 protein: CASIRGIFDSPLHF; CDR3 DNA: TGTGCCAGCATTAGGGGGATATTTGATTCACCCCTCCACTTT
V gene: TRBV30; J gene: TRBJ1-5; clone size: NA; D gene: NA; CDR3 protein: CAWSQGGLNQPQHF; CDR3 DNA: TGTGCCTGGAGTCAAGGGGGTCTCAATCAGCCCCAGCATTTT
V gene: TRBV28; J gene: TRBJ1-2; clone size: NA; D gene: NA; CDR3 protein: CASRGQGGVDNGYTF; CDR3 DNA: TGTGCCAGCAGGGGACAAGGGGGTGTCGATAATGGCTACACCTTC
V gene: TRBV6-2/TRBV6-3; J gene: TRBJ1-1; clone size: NA; D gene: NA; CDR3 protein: CASSKLSPRGEAFF; CDR3 DNA: TGTGCCAGCAGTAAACTTAGCCCCAGAGGTGAAGCTTTCTTT
V gene: TRBV19; J gene: TRBJ2-3; clone size: NA; D gene: TRBD2; CDR3 protein: CASKTSGSTDTQYF; CDR3 DNA: TGTGCCAGCAAGACTAGCGGAAGCACAGATACGCAGTATTTT
V gene: TRBV7-2; J gene: TRBJ2-5; clone size: NA; D gene: NA; CDR3 protein: CASSLGLGVGETQYF; CDR3 DNA: TGTGCCAGCAGCCTGGGACTGGGGGTTGGCGAGACCCAGTACTTC
V gene: TRBV28; J gene: TRBJ1-2; clone size: NA; D gene: NA; CDR3 protein: CAAGANYGYTF; CDR3 DNA: TGTGCCGCAGGTGCAAACTATGGCTACACCTTC
V gene: TRBV5-4; J gene: TRBJ2-1; clone size: NA; D gene: NA; CDR3 protein: CASSSPGAYNEQFF; CDR3 DNA: TGTGCCAGCAGCTCCCCGGGGGCCTACAATGAGCAGTTCTTC
V gene: TRBV7-8; J gene: TRBJ1-5; clone size: NA; D gene: NA; CDR3 protein: CASSLNRGNQPQHF; CDR3 DNA: TGTGCCAGCAGCTTGAACAGGGGCAATCAGCCCCAGCATTTT